The 14 T cell receptor beta chains listed next were all sequenced from one sample in a study of PD-1 and CTLA-4 blockade in melanoma. Profiling relied on immunoSEQ multiplex PCR, and the TCRdb table lists in-frame clones only, not all of them. The sample lists tens of thousands of clones, approximately 90% occurring once. This specimen was CD8+ T cells from peripheral blood, taken before anti-PD-1 treatment. The receptors stem from a human donor with melanoma.

The chain couples TRBV9 to TRBJ2-5; 11 nucleotides agree with TRBD2. V was clipped by 0 bases and J by 1 base; unmatched bases: 5. The CDR3 spans 17 residues. Germline loops: CDR1 SGDLS, CDR2 YYNGEE. This CDR3 is CASSVGLAGGIQETQYF. CDR3 nucleotide sequence: TGTGCCAGCAGCGTAGGGCTAGCGGGGGGTATCCAAGAGACCCAGTACTTC.

The rearrangement joins TRBV4-2 to TRBJ2-7; 12 bases map to TRBD2. The CDR3 sequence is 15 residues long. Germline CDR1 reads LGHNA; CDR2 reads YNFKEQ. V shed 4 bases, J shed 4 bases, and the junction held 5 bases outside the gene matches. CDR3 sequence (DNA): TGTGCCAGCAGCCCTTGGACTAGCGGGGAGTACGAGCAGTACTTC. It translates to CASSPWTSGEYEQYF.

This chain connects TRBV27 to TRBJ1-1; tentative D call: TRBD1 (5 bases). Germline-derived CDR1 and CDR2 are MNHEY and SMNVEV (reference sequence). With 7 bases removed from V and 1 base from J, the gap between germline ends came to 13 bases. The CDR3 consists of 14 residues. CDR3 coding DNA: TGTGCCAGCAAGGAGGGGCGCGCGAACACTGAAGCTTTCTTT. It encodes CASKEGRANTEAFF.

The DNA of the CDR3 is TGTGCCATCAGTGAGTCGAGGTTTTCTTCGGACAGGGAGGATTCACCCCTCCACTTT. Translation: CAISESRFSSDREDSPLHF. V gene TRBV10-3 combines with J gene TRBJ1-6; the match to TRBD1 covers 8 bases. The CDR3 runs to 19 residues. Germline V CDR1 and CDR2: ENHRY, SYGVKD. The trim removed 0 bases at V and 8 bases at J, leaving 15 bases unmatched.

In this sample, this clone turned up once. This chain links TRBV15 with TRBJ1-2; a possible D gene is TRBD1 (6 bases). The CDR3 totals 15 residues. The germline V gene has CDR1 LNHNV and CDR2 YYDKDF (reference sequence). The V end lost 3 bases, the J end lost 6 bases, and 17 bases lay between the germline ends. Here the CDR3 DNA reads TGTGCCACCAGCAGCCGCGGGGGCAGGGTTGATGGCTACACCTTC. This encodes CATSSRGGRVDGYTF.

The chain carries TRBV6-5 and TRBJ1-1; no reliable D call. The V gene lost 4 bases and the J gene lost 1 base, with 10 bases spanning the gap. The CDR3 runs 14 residues. The germline V gene has CDR1 MNHEY and CDR2 SVGAGI. The CDR3 nucleotides read TGTGCCAGCAGTTTACAGCTCTGGAACACTGAAGCTTTCTTT. Its translation: CASSLQLWNTEAFF.

The gene calls are TRBV11-1 and TRBJ2-5; the D is unclear. Trimming shortened V by 5 bases and J by 2 bases, and 15 bases separated the two germline ends. The CDR3 runs to 15 residues. Germline V gene lookup returns CDR1 SGHAT and CDR2 FQDESV (reference sequence). DNA for the CDR3: TGTGCCAGCAGCCCACCCGGTTTTGGACAAGAGACCCAGTACTTC. This translates into CASSPPGFGQETQYF.

The rearrangement joins TRBV28 to TRBJ1-1; perhaps TRBD1 as D (5 bases). CDR1 is MDHEN and CDR2 is SYDVKM in the germline V gene. Deletions cut 6 bases from V and 7 bases from J, with 12 bases between. The CDR3 consists of 12 residues. The CDR3 DNA is TGTGCCAGCAGCACAGGAGGGATTGAAGCTTTCTTT. This encodes CASSTGGIEAFF. Looking up the rest from reference TRBV28 and TRBJ1-1 gives the full variable domain: DVKVTQSSRYLVKRTGEKVFLECVQDMDHENMFWYRQDPGLGLRLIYFSYDVKMKEKGDIPEGYSVSREKKERFSLILESASTNQTSMYLCASSTGGIEAFFGQGTRLTVV.

This clone appeared once. The chain employs TRBV6-5 and TRBJ2-2, with unresolved D. V was shortened by 2 bases and J by 2 bases, with 3 bases between the two germline ends. Germline V lookup: CDR1 MNHEY, CDR2 SVGAGI. The CDR3 covers 13 residues. DNA for the CDR3: TGTGCCAGCAGTTACCCTAACACCGGGGAGCTGTTTTTT. This gives the protein CASSYPNTGELFF.

J is TRBJ2-2 and V is TRBV7-2; D is undetermined. This CDR3 region has 15 residues. Trimming removed 1 base from V and 1 base from J, with 7 bases in between. Germline CDR1 SGHTA, CDR2 FQGNSA. CDR3 coding DNA: TGTGCCAGCAGCTTAGGGGTACTGAACACCGGGGAGCTGTTTTTT. This translates into CASSLGVLNTGELFF.

The genes are TRBV15 and TRBJ2-3; 9 positions agree with TRBD2. CDR1 and CDR2 from the germline V gene are LNHNV and YYDKDF (reference sequence). V was clipped by 5 bases and J by 3 bases; unmatched bases: 15. CDR3 length: 18 amino acids. The CDR3 loop reads CATSLGGIAGGQTDTQYF. CDR3 nucleotides: TGTGCCACCAGCTTAGGAGGCATCGCGGGGGGGCAAACAGATACGCAGTATTTT.

The gene calls are TRBV27 and TRBJ1-2; perhaps TRBD1 as D (6 bases). V gave up 5 bases and J gave up 3 bases, with 16 bases separating them. Germline CDR1 is MNHEY and CDR2 is SMNVEV (reference sequence). This CDR3 contains 15 residues. The CDR3 region has the DNA TGTGCCAGCAGTCCGATCGGGGGCGCGGACTATGGCTACACCTTC. It codes for CASSPIGGADYGYTF.

The chain combines TRBV25-1 with TRBJ2-5; 7 positions agree with TRBD1. With V trimmed by 4 bases and J by 3 bases, 2 bases remained unmatched. Germline V gene sequence: CDR1 MGHDK, CDR2 SYGVNS. The length of the CDR3 is 13 residues. The CDR3 sequence is CASSVTGEETQYF. The CDR3 DNA reads as TGTGCCAGCAGTGTAACAGGGGAAGAGACCCAGTACTTC.

The chain joins TRBV7-8 to TRBJ2-5; D might be TRBD1 (6 bases). The V and J ends lost 2 bases and 5 bases respectively, with 18 bases between them. Germline V gene data show CDR1 as SGHVS and CDR2 as FQNEAQ. This CDR3 has 16 residues. CDR3 sequence reads: CASSLYTGFSLETQYF. The CDR3 nucleotides are TGTGCCAGCAGCTTATATACAGGGTTCAGCTTGGAGACCCAGTACTTC. Full variable domain (missing parts from reference TRBV7-8 and TRBJ2-5): GAGVSQSPRYKVAKRGQDVALRCDPISGHVSLFWYQQALGQGPEFLTYFQNEAQLDKSGLPSDRFFAERPEGSVSTLKIQRTQQEDSAVYLCASSLYTGFSLETQYFGPGTRLLVL.